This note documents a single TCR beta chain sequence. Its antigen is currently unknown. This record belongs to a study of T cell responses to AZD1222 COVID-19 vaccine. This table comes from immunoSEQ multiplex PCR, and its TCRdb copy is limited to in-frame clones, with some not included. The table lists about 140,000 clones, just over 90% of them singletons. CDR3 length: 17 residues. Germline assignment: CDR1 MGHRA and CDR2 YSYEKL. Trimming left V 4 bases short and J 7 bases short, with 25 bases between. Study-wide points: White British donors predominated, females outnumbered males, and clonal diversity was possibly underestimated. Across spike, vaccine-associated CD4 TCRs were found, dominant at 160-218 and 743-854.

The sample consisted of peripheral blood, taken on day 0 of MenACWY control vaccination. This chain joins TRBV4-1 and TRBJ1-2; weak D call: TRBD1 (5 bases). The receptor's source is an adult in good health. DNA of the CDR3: TGCGCCAGCAGCCCCCGAAGCGGGGGACTCCAGCCTGGTGGCTACACCTTC. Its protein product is CASSPRSGGLQPGGYTF.